This T cell receptor (beta chain) was sequenced during a study of T cell repertoires in cytomegalovirus infection. Across the whole study: The public TCR beta signatures pointed to both CMV infection and matching HLA type.

V was cut by 3 bases and J by 3 bases, with 15 bases left in between. This CDR3 region has 15 residues. Germline V gene sequence: CDR1 MGHRA, CDR2 YSYEKL. This clonotype was recorded many times. No antigen is known for it. TCRdb analysed the reads with MiXCR anew, one entry per CDR3 protein. The sample includes a few hundred thousand distinct CDR3 sequences, about an eighth of them seen just once. Study results and limitations: Carriers of CMV plus the relevant HLA were identified by cumulative public TCR beta family frequency. The ex vivo response showed dominance by HLA-C-restricted CMV-specific TCR beta clonotypes.

Sequences were obtained from PBMCs. The chain carries TRBV4-1 and TRBJ2-7; tentatively, D is TRBD1 (5 bases). This clonotype originated in a human donor in good health (CMV status not recorded). Some clones in this sample may be carry-over from other donors' samples. CDR3 sequence (DNA): TGCGCCAGCAGCCAGTCCGCGACAGCCCTCTACGAGCAGTACTTC. Its translation is CASSQSATALYEQYF.